The 22 T cell receptor beta chains given below trace back to one sample, sequenced in a study of T-cell memory formation after mild COVID-19. A single record per CDR3 protein comes from TCRdb applying MiXCR to the 5' RACE reads. Of under 300,000 distinct CDR3 sequences listed, 8.2% were seen once; the top ten hold approximately 23%. The source material was PBMCs or a T cell subset sorted from them (not recorded which). These receptors were obtained from a man in his late teens or twenties who had mild COVID-19 (a few samples of this study predate the infection). Cell type and time point are not known.

The V and J genes are TRBV7-6 and TRBJ2-7, with 9 bases that match TRBD1. The junction had 6 bases not matched to a gene; V was cut back by 4 bases and J by 2 bases. The CDR3 has 15 amino acids. Germline assignment: CDR1 SGHVS and CDR2 FNYEAQ. CDR3 nucleotides: TGTGCCAGCAGCTCCCCCGGGACAGGGACCTACGAGCAGTACTTC. Its protein is CASSSPGTGTYEQYF.

V is TRBV5-8 and J is TRBJ1-1; perhaps TRBD1 as D (5 bases). Trimming cost V 3 bases and J 3 bases, with 12 bases left between them. In germline, CDR1 is SGHTS, CDR2 YDEGEE. This CDR3 spans 14 amino acids. The DNA for the CDR3 is TGTGCCAGCAGCTGGCTCGGGGGGGACACTGAAGCTTTCTTT. Protein sequence: CASSWLGGDTEAFF.

This clonotype has more than one count but fewer than ten. The genes are TRBV6-2 or TRBV6-3 and TRBJ2-3; possibly TRBD1 for D (6 bases). Germline V CDR1 and CDR2: MNHEY, SVGEGT. Trimming removed 8 bases at V and 2 bases at J, with 8 bases between. This CDR3 has 12 residues. The CDR3 loop is CASRQDTDTQYF. In nucleotides, the CDR3 is TGTGCCAGCCGACAGGACACAGATACGCAGTATTTT.

This rearrangement joins TRBV4-3 to TRBJ1-6, with 8 nucleotides matching TRBD1. CDR1 and CDR2 (germline): LGHNA, YSLEER. V shed 1 base and J 5 bases; nucleotides not matched to a gene: 1. CDR3 length equals 15 residues. The DNA of the CDR3 is TGCGCCAGCAGCCAAGCGGACAGGGATAATTCACCCCTCCACTTT. It is translated as CASSQADRDNSPLHF.

This clonotype came up many times. The CDR3 reads CSARDIEGAGIQYF. The CDR3 DNA sequence: TGCAGTGCTAGAGATATAGAGGGGGCTGGCATTCAGTACTTC. The J gene is TRBJ2-4, the V gene TRBV20-1, with TRBD1 identical over 7 bases. Losses at the gene ends were 0 bases for V and 9 bases for J; bases not matched to a gene: 8. The CDR3 is 14 residues long. CDR1 and CDR2 (germline): DFQATT, SNEGSKA (reference sequence).

This clonotype was found a few times. The chain recombines TRBV4-1 with TRBJ1-1, with TRBD1 as a possible D gene (6 bases). V lost 7 bases and J 1 base, leaving 10 bases between the germline ends. The germline gives CDR1 MGHRA, CDR2 YSYEKL. The CDR3 totals 13 residues. This CDR3 reads CASNEQGNTEAFF. The DNA for the CDR3 is TGCGCCAGCAACGAACAGGGGAACACTGAAGCTTTCTTT.

This clonotype was counted a few times. J is TRBJ2-2 and V is TRBV6-2 or TRBV6-3; 11 bases match TRBD2. Unmatched junction bases numbered 10, after V lost 0 bases and J lost 7 bases. Germline-derived CDR1 and CDR2 are MNHEY and SVGEGT. This CDR3 is 18 amino acids long. The chain's CDR3 is CASSYSPLSGGAIGELFF. The CDR3 region has the DNA TGTGCCAGCAGTTACTCGCCCCTTAGCGGGGGGGCGATCGGGGAGCTGTTTTTT.

In its sample, this clonotype was seen a few times. The chain combines TRBV5-1 with TRBJ1-6; the D gene is possibly TRBD1 (5 bases). The CDR3 extends over 15 amino acids. Germline CDR1 is SGHRS and CDR2 is YFSETQ. Deletions cut 2 bases from V and 8 bases from J, with 14 bases between. Here the CDR3 reads CASSFDGTSYSPLHF. DNA for the CDR3: TGCGCCAGCAGCTTCGACGGGACGAGTTATTCACCCCTCCACTTT.

The chain combines TRBV19 with TRBJ2-3; possibly TRBD1 for D (5 bases). Germline V gene lookup returns CDR1 LNHDA and CDR2 SQIVND (reference sequence). V was cut by 5 bases and J by 4 bases, with 16 bases left in between. This CDR3 comprises 15 residues. CDR3 loop: CASSRQLTGSDTQYF. CDR3 DNA: TGTGCCAGTAGTCGACAGTTGACGGGTTCAGATACGCAGTATTTT.

In its sample, this clonotype was seen a few times. The V call is TRBV4-3, the J call TRBJ2-3; D unresolved. This CDR3 has 13 residues. Germline CDR1 reads LGHNA; CDR2 reads YSLEER. Trimming removed 3 bases at V and 2 bases at J, with 6 bases between. The CDR3: CASSQTVTDTQYF. Written as DNA, the CDR3 is TGCGCCAGCAGCCAGACGGTCACAGATACGCAGTATTTT.

This clonotype has only a few counts. The chain uses TRBV12-3 or TRBV12-4 and TRBJ2-7, with 8 positions matching TRBD2. Unmatched junction bases numbered 11, after V lost 6 bases and J lost 7 bases. The CDR3 extends over 14 amino acids. The CDR3 protein is CASRPPGGGIEQYF. CDR3 nucleotide sequence: TGTGCCAGCAGGCCACCCGGGGGGGGGATAGAGCAGTACTTC.

This clonotype turned up a few times. The genes are TRBV12-3 or TRBV12-4 and TRBJ1-4; D is undetermined. The CDR3 runs to 15 residues. Trimming stripped 5 bases from V and 3 bases from J, with 13 bases between. DNA of the CDR3: TGTGCCAGCAGTCCGGGGAGGGCCTCTAATGAAAAACTGTTTTTT. This codes for CASSPGRASNEKLFF.

This clonotype has just a few counts. The V gene is TRBV12-3 or TRBV12-4, the J gene TRBJ2-2, with D possibly matching TRBD2 (5 bases). The CDR3 is 13 residues long. V was shortened by 8 bases and J by 5 bases, with 12 bases between the two germline ends. CDR3 residues: CASLPRGTGELFF. DNA for the CDR3: TGTGCCAGCCTCCCCCGAGGGACCGGGGAGCTGTTTTTT.

The chain links TRBV10-3 to TRBJ2-7, with a possible D match to TRBD2 (6 bases). The CDR3 is 14 amino acids. V lost 3 bases, J lost 2 bases, and 11 bases lay in between. From germline, CDR1 is ENHRY and CDR2 SYGVKD. The CDR3, as DNA: TGTGCCATCAGTGAAGCGGAGGGGCCCTACGAGCAGTACGTC. Its protein product is CAISEAEGPYEQYV.

The chain carries TRBV5-5 and TRBJ1-2; unclear D gene. Germline lookup yields CDR1 SGHKS and CDR2 YYEKEE (reference sequence). The ends were cut back, 2 bases at V and 9 bases at J, with 11 bases in the middle. The length of the CDR3 is 12 residues. CDR3 amino acids: CASSFPSSSYTF. CDR3 DNA sequence: TGTGCCAGCAGCTTCCCCTCCTCGAGCTACACCTTC.

This chain uses TRBV9 with TRBJ2-2, with 8 nucleotides matching TRBD1. Germline trimming cut 0 bases from V and 4 bases from J; bases unmatched to any gene: 5. Per the germline V gene, CDR1 is SGDLS and CDR2 is YYNGEE. The length of the CDR3 is 16 residues. The CDR3 region has the DNA TGTGCCAGCAGCGTAGCCACAGGGGGGAGCACCGGGGAGCTGTTTTTT. It codes for CASSVATGGSTGELFF.

The sample holds a few counts of this clonotype. The chain links TRBV7-9 to TRBJ1-1; D gene ambiguous. CDR3 size: 12 residues. V gave up 3 bases and J gave up 5 bases, with 7 bases separating them. Germline V lookup: CDR1 SEHNR, CDR2 FQNEAQ (reference sequence). As DNA, the CDR3 is TGTGCCAGCAGCTTCGCGGGGACTGAAGCTTTCTTT. It yields the protein CASSFAGTEAFF.

The CDR3 sequence is CASGESVGTENSPLHF. The DNA for the CDR3 is TGTGCCAGCGGAGAGTCGGTCGGGACAGAAAATTCACCCCTCCACTTT. The V gene is TRBV6-2 or TRBV6-3, the J gene TRBJ1-6; 7 bases align to TRBD1. V lost 8 bases, J lost 7 bases, and 14 bases stayed unmatched. CDR1 and CDR2 from the germline V gene are MNHEY and SVGEGT. The CDR3 covers 16 residues.

The chain couples TRBV11-3 to TRBJ2-3; a weak D match, TRBD2 (6 bases). The CDR3 covers 16 residues. Trimming left V 0 bases short and J 1 base short, with 11 bases between. Germline CDR1 and CDR2: SGHNT and YENEEA. The CDR3 sequence is CASSLDFGGGTDTQYF. The CDR3 DNA is TGTGCCAGCAGCTTAGATTTCGGGGGAGGCACAGATACGCAGTATTTT.

The chain employs TRBV7-3 and TRBJ2-7; TRBD1 is a possible D gene (5 bases). Per germline, CDR1 SGHTA and CDR2 FQGTGA. There are 13 residues in the CDR3. Trimming pared 7 bases from V and 3 bases from J, leaving 13 bases between. This CDR3 is CASTKGHLYEQYV. The CDR3 DNA follows: TGTGCCAGCACGAAGGGGCACCTCTACGAGCAGTACGTC.

The chain recombines TRBV6-5 with TRBJ2-2, with 11 nucleotides matching TRBD2. This CDR3 comprises 15 residues. Trimming cost V 5 bases and J 3 bases; bases outside gene matches: 2. The V gene's germline CDR1 is MNHEY and CDR2 SVGAGI. DNA of the CDR3: TGTGCCAGCAGTCCTAGCGGGGGGCACACCGGGGAGCTGTTTTTT. It translates to CASSPSGGHTGELFF.

This clonotype was recorded at least ten times. The V and J genes are TRBV7-8 and TRBJ2-7, with a possible D match to TRBD1 (5 bases). The CDR3 is made up of 14 amino acids. In germline, CDR1 is SGHVS, CDR2 FQNEAQ. Trimming removed 0 bases from V and 2 bases from J, with 8 bases in between. CDR3 DNA: TGTGCCAGCAGCTTAGCGGAGACAGCCTACGAGCAGTACGTC. The encoded protein is CASSLAETAYEQYV.